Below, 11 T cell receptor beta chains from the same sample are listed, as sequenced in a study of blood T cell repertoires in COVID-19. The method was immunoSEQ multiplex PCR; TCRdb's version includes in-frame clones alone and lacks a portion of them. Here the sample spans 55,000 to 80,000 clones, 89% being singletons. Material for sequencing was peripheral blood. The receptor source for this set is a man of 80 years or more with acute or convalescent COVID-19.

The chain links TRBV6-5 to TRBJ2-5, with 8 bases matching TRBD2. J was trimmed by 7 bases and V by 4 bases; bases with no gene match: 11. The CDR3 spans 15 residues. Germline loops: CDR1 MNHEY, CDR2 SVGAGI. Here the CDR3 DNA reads TGTGCCAGCAGTTCTACCCGGGAGGGGTCAGCGACCCAGTACTTC. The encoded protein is CASSSTREGSATQYF.

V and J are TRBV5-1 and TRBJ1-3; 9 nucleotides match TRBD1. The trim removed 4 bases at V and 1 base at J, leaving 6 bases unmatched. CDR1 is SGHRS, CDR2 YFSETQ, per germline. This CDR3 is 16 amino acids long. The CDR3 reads CASSVGQGVSGNTIYF. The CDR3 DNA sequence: TGCGCCAGCAGCGTGGGACAGGGAGTATCTGGAAACACCATATATTTT.

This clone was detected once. This CDR3 reads CASSSRFGTDSNQPQHF. The CDR3 region has the DNA TGTGCCAGCAGCTCCCGCTTCGGGACAGATAGCAATCAGCCCCAGCATTTT. J is TRBJ1-5 and V is TRBV7-2; 7 bases match TRBD1. Per germline, CDR1 SGHTA and CDR2 FQGNSA. There are 17 residues in the CDR3. After removal of 4 bases from V and 0 bases from J, the junction contained 9 bases not matched to a gene.

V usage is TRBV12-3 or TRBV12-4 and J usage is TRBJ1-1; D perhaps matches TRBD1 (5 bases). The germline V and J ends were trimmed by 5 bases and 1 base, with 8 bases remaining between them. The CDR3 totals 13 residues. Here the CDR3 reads CASSIGQNTEAFF. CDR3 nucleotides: TGTGCCAGCAGTATCGGACAGAACACTGAAGCTTTCTTT.

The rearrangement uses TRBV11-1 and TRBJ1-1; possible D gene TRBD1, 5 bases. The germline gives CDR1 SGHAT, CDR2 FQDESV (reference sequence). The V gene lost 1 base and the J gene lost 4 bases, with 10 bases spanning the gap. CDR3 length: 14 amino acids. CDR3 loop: CASSLVGGSTEAFF. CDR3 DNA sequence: TGTGCCAGCAGCTTAGTTGGGGGGAGCACTGAAGCTTTCTTT. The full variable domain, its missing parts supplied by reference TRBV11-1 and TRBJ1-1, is EAEVAQSPRYKITEKSQAVAFWCDPISGHATLYWYRQILGQGPELLVQFQDESVVDDSQLPKDRFSAERLKGVDSTLKIQPAELGDSAMYLCASSLVGGSTEAFFGQGTRLTVV.

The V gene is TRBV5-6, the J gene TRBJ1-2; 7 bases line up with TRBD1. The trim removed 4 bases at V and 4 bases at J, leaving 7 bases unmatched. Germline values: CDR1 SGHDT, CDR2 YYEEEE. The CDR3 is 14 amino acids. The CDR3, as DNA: TGTGCCAGCAGCATCGGGACAGAAGGCTATGGCTACACCTTC. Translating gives CASSIGTEGYGYTF.

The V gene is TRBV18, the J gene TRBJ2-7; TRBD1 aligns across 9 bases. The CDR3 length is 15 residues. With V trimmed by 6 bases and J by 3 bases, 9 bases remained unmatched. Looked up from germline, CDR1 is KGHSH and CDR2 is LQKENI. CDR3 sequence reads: CASSPATGGVYEQYF. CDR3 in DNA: TGTGCCAGCTCCCCAGCGACAGGGGGAGTCTACGAGCAGTACTTC.

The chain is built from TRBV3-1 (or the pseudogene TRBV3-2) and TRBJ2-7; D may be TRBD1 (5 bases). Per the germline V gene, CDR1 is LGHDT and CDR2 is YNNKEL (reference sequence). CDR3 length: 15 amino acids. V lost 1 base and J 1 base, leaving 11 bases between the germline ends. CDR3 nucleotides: TGTGCCAGCAGCCAAGTAGGGGCCGGGTCCTACGAGCAGTACTTC. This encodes CASSQVGAGSYEQYF.

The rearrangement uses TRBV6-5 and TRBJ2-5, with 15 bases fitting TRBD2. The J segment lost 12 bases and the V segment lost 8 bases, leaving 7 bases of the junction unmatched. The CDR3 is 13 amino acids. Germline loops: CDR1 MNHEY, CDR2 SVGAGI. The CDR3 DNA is TGTGCCAGCTCCAGAGGACTAGCGGGGGGGGAGTACTTC. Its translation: CASSRGLAGGEYF.

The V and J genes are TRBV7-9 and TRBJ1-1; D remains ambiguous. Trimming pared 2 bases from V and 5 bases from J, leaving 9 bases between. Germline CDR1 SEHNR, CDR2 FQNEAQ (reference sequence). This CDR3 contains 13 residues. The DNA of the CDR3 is TGTGCCAGCAGCTTAAAGCGGGGAACTGAAGCTTTCTTT. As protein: CASSLKRGTEAFF.

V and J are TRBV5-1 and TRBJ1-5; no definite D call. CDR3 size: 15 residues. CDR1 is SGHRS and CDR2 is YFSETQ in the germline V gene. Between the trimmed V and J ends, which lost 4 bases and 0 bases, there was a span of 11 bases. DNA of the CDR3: TGCGCCAGCAGCCTGACGGGAAATAGCAATCAGCCCCAGCATTTT. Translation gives CASSLTGNSNQPQHF.